These 9 T cell receptor beta chains were all obtained from the same sample, sequenced in a study of blood T cell repertoires in COVID-19. Assay used: immunoSEQ multiplex PCR; TCRdb lists only in-frame clones, some missing. The data hold under 70,000 clones, with nearly 90% observed a single time. Material: peripheral blood. These receptors were collected from a man in his sixties with active COVID-19.

V and J are TRBV6-2 or TRBV6-3 and TRBJ1-5; D gene unclear. The CDR3 spans 16 residues. Germline V CDR1 and CDR2: MNHEY, SVGEGT. V lost 0 bases and J 3 bases, leaving 12 bases between the germline ends. CDR3 loop: CASSYSNSYNNQPQHF. CDR3 nucleotide sequence: TGTGCCAGCAGTTACTCCAACAGCTACAACAATCAGCCCCAGCATTTT.

For the CDR3, the DNA is TGTGCCAGCAGCACTAGAATGACAGATACGCAGTATTTT. Amino acids: CASSTRMTDTQYF. V is TRBV7-9 and J is TRBJ2-3; tentatively, D is TRBD2 (5 bases). From germline, CDR1 is SEHNR and CDR2 FQNEAQ (reference sequence). This CDR3 has 13 residues. V lost 5 bases and J 3 bases, leaving 9 bases between the germline ends.

This clone has just one count. The chain uses TRBV30 and TRBJ2-7, with 8 bases fitting TRBD2. The trim removed 2 bases at V and 4 bases at J, leaving 10 bases unmatched. CDR1 GTSNPN and CDR2 SVGIG come from the germline V gene (reference sequence). The CDR3 runs 15 residues. CDR3: CAWSFPAGAFYEQYF. Written as DNA, the CDR3 is TGTGCCTGGAGTTTTCCAGCGGGAGCATTTTACGAGCAGTACTTC.

This clone counts as medium-sized (0.01 to 0.1%). The V gene is TRBV30, the J gene TRBJ1-1; the D gene is possibly TRBD1 (5 bases). The CDR3 consists of 14 residues. CDR1 is GTSNPN, CDR2 SVGIG, per germline (reference sequence). Deletions cut 3 bases from V and 1 base from J, with 12 bases between. Here the CDR3 reads CAWRSPGQNTEAFF. The CDR3 bases are TGTGCCTGGAGATCTCCAGGACAGAACACTGAAGCTTTCTTT.

This sequence joins TRBV15 and TRBJ2-7; 7 bases are a match to TRBD2. Germline CDR1 and CDR2: LNHNV and YYDKDF (reference sequence). CDR3 length equals 13 residues. The ends lost 5 bases at V and 3 bases at J; junction bases unmatched: 4. The CDR3 loop is CATSPKRDYEQYF. The CDR3 bases are TGTGCCACCAGCCCTAAGCGGGACTACGAGCAGTACTTC.

V is TRBV6-5 and J is TRBJ2-2, with a weak D call TRBD2 (6 bases). CDR1 is MNHEY and CDR2 is SVGAGI in the germline V gene. This CDR3 has 14 amino acids. Deletions cut 2 bases from V and 6 bases from J, with 10 bases between. The CDR3 here is CASSYGGTAGELFF. For the CDR3, the DNA is TGTGCCAGCAGTTACGGAGGGACGGCCGGGGAGCTGTTTTTT.

The gene calls are TRBV7-3 and TRBJ2-3; no definite D call. From germline, CDR1 is SGHTA and CDR2 FQGTGA. The CDR3 totals 15 residues. V gave up 5 bases and J gave up 4 bases, with 16 bases separating them. CDR3 DNA: TGTGCCAGCAGCGGTCGACACCTATTCGCAGATACGCAGTATTTT. It encodes CASSGRHLFADTQYF.

The chain uses TRBV27 and TRBJ1-2; TRBD1 is a possible D gene (5 bases). V was clipped by 6 bases and J by 0 bases, with 17 bases between them. This CDR3 contains 16 residues. From germline, CDR1 is MNHEY and CDR2 SMNVEV (reference sequence). CDR3 sequence: CASRSDSHQPNYGYTF. The CDR3 coding sequence is TGTGCCAGCAGATCTGACAGTCATCAACCTAACTATGGCTACACCTTC.

V usage is TRBV7-9 and J usage is TRBJ2-7, with 10 bases aligning to TRBD2. This CDR3 contains 15 residues. Germline V CDR1 and CDR2: SEHNR, FQNEAQ (reference sequence). V lost 0 bases to trimming and J lost 7 bases; unmatched junction nucleotides: 6. The CDR3 bases are TGTGCCAGCAGCTTAGCGTGGACTAGCGGTGGGGAGCAGTACTTC. Encoded protein: CASSLAWTSGGEQYF. The complete variable domain, with remaining parts taken from reference TRBV7-9 and TRBJ2-7, reads DTGVSQNPRHKITKRGQNVTFRCDPISEHNRLYWYRQTLGQGPEFLTYFQNEAQLEKSRLLSDRFSAERPKGSFSTLEIQRTEQGDSAMYLCASSLAWTSGGEQYFGPGTRLTVT.